Below, 20 T cell receptor beta chains from the same sample are listed, as sequenced in a study of response to subunit inactivated influenza vaccine. From the RT-PCR reads, TCRdb called clonotypes with MiXCR, one entry per CDR3 protein. There are approximately 680,000 distinct CDR3 sequences in the sample; about a sixth occur only once, and roughly 12% lies in the top ten. This specimen consisted of PBMCs from blood, obtained approximately 13 days after vaccination. The receptor set was obtained from a man aged 45-65 years who received an inactivated influenza vaccine.

This sequence joins TRBV5-5 and TRBJ2-7; no reliable D call. The V end lost 1 base, the J end lost 5 bases, and 13 bases lay between the germline ends. CDR1 and CDR2 (germline): SGHKS, YYEKEE (reference sequence). CDR3 length: 14 amino acids. The CDR3 DNA reads TGTGCCAGCAGCTTGAGGTCGGGTTCCCACGAGCAGTACTTC. Amino acid sequence: CASSLRSGSHEQYF.

The rearrangement joins TRBV20-1 to TRBJ1-1; D unclear. V was cut by 0 bases and J by 8 bases, with 16 bases left in between. Germline-derived CDR1 and CDR2 are DFQATT and SNEGSKA (reference sequence). CDR3 length equals 14 residues. The CDR3 region has the DNA TGCAGTGCTAGAGAGCGGCCCTTCCCTTGGGAAGCTTTCTTT. It yields the protein CSARERPFPWEAFF.

This chain joins TRBV7-8 and TRBJ2-4; 8 bases agree with TRBD1. V gave up 5 bases and J gave up 0 bases; unmatched junction bases: 6. The CDR3 spans 16 residues. CDR1 is SGHVS and CDR2 is FQNEAQ in the germline V gene. CDR3 in DNA: TGTGCCAGCAGCCCGGACAGGGCCCGAGCCAAAAACATTCAGTACTTC. Its translation is CASSPDRARAKNIQYF.

The chain has TRBV7-9 and TRBJ1-4; D might be TRBD1 (5 bases). V was shortened by 3 bases and J by 0 bases, with 11 bases between the two germline ends. Germline loops: CDR1 SEHNR, CDR2 FQNEAQ (reference sequence). CDR3 length equals 16 residues. DNA of the CDR3: TGTGCCAGCAGCTTCGACAGATCGTCAACTAATGAAAAACTGTTTTTT. Its translation is CASSFDRSSTNEKLFF.

This clonotype has ten or more counts. V usage is TRBV29-1 and J usage is TRBJ2-3, with D perhaps being TRBD1 or TRBD2 (5 bases each). Deletions cut 4 bases from V and 0 bases from J, with 11 bases between. Per germline, CDR1 SQVTM and CDR2 ANQGSEA. CDR3 size: 14 residues. The CDR3 DNA is TGCAGCGTTGCTGGCAGGGACAGCACAGATACGCAGTATTTT. Amino acids: CSVAGRDSTDTQYF.

The rearrangement links TRBV6-2 or TRBV6-3 to TRBJ2-3; unclear D gene. The CDR3 consists of 14 residues. V shed 0 bases and J shed 2 bases, with 6 bases lying between them. Germline V gene lookup returns CDR1 MNHEY and CDR2 SVGEGT. CDR3 sequence (DNA): TGTGCCAGCAGTTACTCCAGGACCACAGATACGCAGTATTTT. Protein sequence: CASSYSRTTDTQYF.

The chain links TRBV6-5 to TRBJ2-5, with 10 nucleotides matching TRBD1. Trimming at V came to 4 bases and at J to 5 bases, leaving 4 bases not matched to a gene. Germline CDR1 and CDR2: MNHEY and SVGAGI. CDR3 size: 14 residues. As DNA, the CDR3 is TGTGCCAGCAGTTGGACAGGGGGGCGGGAGACCCAGTACTTC. It codes for CASSWTGGRETQYF.

This clonotype was seen more than once but under ten times. The chain joins TRBV27 to TRBJ2-7, with a tentative D call TRBD2 (7 bases). Germline loops: CDR1 MNHEY, CDR2 SMNVEV (reference sequence). The CDR3 totals 13 residues. Trimming pared 6 bases from V and 11 bases from J, leaving 20 bases between. This CDR3 is CASRSGGGFTEYF. CDR3 nucleotides: TGTGCCAGCAGATCGGGGGGCGGCTTCACCGAGTACTTC.

This clonotype was picked up a small number of times. The chain is built from TRBV7-2 and TRBJ1-6; D is unclear. The germline V gene has CDR1 SGHTA and CDR2 FQGNSA. Trimming took off 0 bases at V and 7 bases at J, with 16 bases between the two ends. The CDR3 contains 17 residues. In DNA form, the CDR3 reads TGTGCCAGCAGCTTAGCGGCAGGTTCCAGGCGCAATTCACCCCTCCACTTT. As protein: CASSLAAGSRRNSPLHF.

The chain combines TRBV11-2 with TRBJ2-6; TRBD1 or TRBD2 may be the D gene (5 bases each). The CDR3 runs to 18 residues. Deletions cut 5 bases from V and 4 bases from J, with 21 bases between. Germline V gene data show CDR1 as SGHAT and CDR2 as FQNNGV. The CDR3 nucleotides are TGTGCCAGCAGCCAGGATATTGGGGGAACCAAAGGGGCCAACGTCCTGACTTTC. Translated, it gives CASSQDIGGTKGANVLTF.

This clonotype was detected only a few times. This rearrangement joins TRBV24-1 to TRBJ2-3; D is unclear. Germline V lookup: CDR1 KGHDR, CDR2 SFDVKD. The CDR3 is 14 amino acids. V lost 3 bases and J 7 bases, leaving 13 bases between the germline ends. The CDR3 loop is CATSDPLLVHTQYF. The CDR3 DNA sequence: TGTGCCACCAGTGATCCGCTTCTAGTTCATACGCAGTATTTT.

V usage is TRBV20-1 and J usage is TRBJ1-5; D is uncertain. CDR3 length: 15 amino acids. CDR1 DFQATT and CDR2 SNEGSKA come from the germline V gene (reference sequence). With 6 bases removed from V and 2 bases from J, the gap between germline ends came to 17 bases. The chain's CDR3 is CSARMDQSGNQPQHF. In nucleotides, the CDR3 is TGCAGTGCCCGCATGGATCAATCCGGCAATCAGCCCCAGCATTTT.

This clonotype was counted between two and nine times. The J gene is TRBJ1-5, the V gene TRBV20-1; D perhaps matches TRBD1 (5 bases). V shed 6 bases and J shed 7 bases, with 13 bases lying between them. Germline V gene sequence: CDR1 DFQATT, CDR2 SNEGSKA (reference sequence). The CDR3 is 12 residues long. CDR3 residues: CSAKSGGQPQHF. CDR3 DNA sequence: TGCAGTGCCAAGAGCGGGGGACAGCCCCAGCATTTT.

Here the CDR3 reads CASSLLGTVYGYTF. The CDR3 coding sequence is TGTGCCAGCAGTCTCCTCGGGACGGTGTATGGCTACACCTTC. The chain joins TRBV12-3 or TRBV12-4 to TRBJ1-2, with a weak D call TRBD1 (5 bases). The length of the CDR3 is 14 residues. V was cut by 5 bases and J by 5 bases, with 15 bases left in between.

Worth noting for this clonotype: This may be a read error, as it is one base from a much larger clone. The chain is built from TRBV5-1 and TRBJ2-1; D possibly corresponds to TRBD2 (6 bases). Germline CDR1 reads SGHRS; CDR2 reads YFSETQ. The length of the CDR3 is 14 residues. Trimming pared 2 bases from V and 8 bases from J, leaving 14 bases between. CDR3: CASSLSGGADEQFF. The CDR3, as DNA: TGCGCCAGCAGCTTATCTGGCGGGGCTGATGAGCAGTTCTTC.

J is TRBJ1-2 and V is TRBV7-2; 7 bases are a match to TRBD1. The germline gives CDR1 SGHTA, CDR2 FQGNSA. V trimming: 5 bases; J trimming: 0 bases; junction bases outside the gene matches: 12. The CDR3 length is 17 residues. As DNA, the CDR3 is TGTGCCAGCAGCCGCAGAGCGGGGACAGTTTCTAACTATGGCTACACCTTC. It is translated as CASSRRAGTVSNYGYTF. Based on the CDR3 plus reference TRBV7-2 and TRBJ1-2, the full variable domain is GAGVSQSPSNKVTEKGKDVELRCDPISGHTALYWYRQSLGQGLEFLIYFQGNSAPDKSGLPSDRFSAERTGGSVSTLTIQRTQQEDSAVYLCASSRRAGTVSNYGYTFGSGTRLTVV.

There are many counts of this clonotype. The chain joins TRBV24-1 to TRBJ2-7; D ambiguous. Trimming pared 10 bases from V and 6 bases from J, leaving 9 bases between. The CDR3 consists of 10 residues. The V gene's germline CDR1 is KGHDR and CDR2 SFDVKD. CDR3 sequence reads: CATVEVEQYF. The CDR3 coding sequence is TGTGCCACAGTAGAGGTCGAGCAGTACTTC.

This sequence joins TRBV29-1 and TRBJ2-3, with D perhaps TRBD2 (5 bases). CDR3 size: 13 residues. Deletions cut 1 base from V and 7 bases from J, with 12 bases between. Germline CDR1 reads SQVTM; CDR2 reads ANQGSEA. The DNA for the CDR3 is TGCAGCGTTGAAGGGCGGGTAGTAAATACGCAGTATTTT. Its translation is CSVEGRVVNTQYF.

There are a few counts of this clonotype. The chain recombines TRBV12-3 or TRBV12-4 with TRBJ2-7, with TRBD1 as a possible D gene (8 bases). This CDR3 has 15 residues. V was trimmed by 6 bases and J by 3 bases, leaving 18 bases between them. Here the CDR3 reads CASRGGGTGSYEQYF. The CDR3 DNA reads as TGTGCCAGCAGAGGGGGGGGGACAGGAAGCTACGAGCAGTACTTC.

This chain connects TRBV5-1 to TRBJ2-5; the match to TRBD1 covers 9 bases. The V gene's germline CDR1 is SGHRS and CDR2 YFSETQ. The CDR3 totals 15 residues. With 4 bases clipped from V and 6 bases from J, the junction kept 10 bases outside the gene matches. This chain's CDR3 is CASSIDRGGQKTQYF. DNA for the CDR3: TGCGCCAGCAGCATCGACAGGGGGGGACAAAAGACCCAGTACTTC.